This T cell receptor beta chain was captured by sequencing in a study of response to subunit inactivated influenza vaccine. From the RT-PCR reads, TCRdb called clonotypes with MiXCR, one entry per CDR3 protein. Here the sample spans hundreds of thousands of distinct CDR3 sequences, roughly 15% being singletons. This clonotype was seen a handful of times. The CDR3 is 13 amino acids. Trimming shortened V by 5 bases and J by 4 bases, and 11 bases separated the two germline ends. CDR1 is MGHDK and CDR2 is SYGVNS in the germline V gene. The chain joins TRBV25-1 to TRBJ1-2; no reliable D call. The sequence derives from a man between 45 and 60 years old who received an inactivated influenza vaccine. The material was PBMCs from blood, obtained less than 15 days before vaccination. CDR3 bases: TGTGCCAGCAGTCCAAACGAAGGCTATGGCTACACCTTC. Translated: CASSPNEGYGYTF.